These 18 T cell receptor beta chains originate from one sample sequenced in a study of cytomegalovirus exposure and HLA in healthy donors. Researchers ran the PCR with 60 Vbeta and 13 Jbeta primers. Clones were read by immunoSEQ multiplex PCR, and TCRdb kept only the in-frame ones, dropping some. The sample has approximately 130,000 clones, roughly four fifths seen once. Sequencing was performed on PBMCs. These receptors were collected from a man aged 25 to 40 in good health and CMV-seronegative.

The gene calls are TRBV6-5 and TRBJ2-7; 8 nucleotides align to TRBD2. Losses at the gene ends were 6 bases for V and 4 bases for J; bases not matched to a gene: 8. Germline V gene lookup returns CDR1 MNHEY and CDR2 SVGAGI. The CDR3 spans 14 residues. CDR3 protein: CASSSGGGPYEQYF. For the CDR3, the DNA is TGTGCCAGCAGCTCGGGGGGGGGACCTTACGAGCAGTACTTC.

CDR3 loop: CASRKPQRYEQYF. The CDR3 DNA is TGTGCCAGCAGAAAACCACAGAGATACGAGCAGTACTTC. The chain is built from TRBV6-1 and TRBJ2-7; D is uncertain. The CDR3 consists of 13 residues. From germline, CDR1 is MNHNS and CDR2 SASEGT. V shed 6 bases and J shed 4 bases, with 13 bases lying between them.

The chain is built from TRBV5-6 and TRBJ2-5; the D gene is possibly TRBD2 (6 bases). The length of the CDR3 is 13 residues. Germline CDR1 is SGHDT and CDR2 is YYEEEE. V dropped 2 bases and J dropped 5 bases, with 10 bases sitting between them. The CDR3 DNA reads TGTGCCAGCAGCTTACCGGGGGACGAGACCCAGTACTTC. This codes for CASSLPGDETQYF.

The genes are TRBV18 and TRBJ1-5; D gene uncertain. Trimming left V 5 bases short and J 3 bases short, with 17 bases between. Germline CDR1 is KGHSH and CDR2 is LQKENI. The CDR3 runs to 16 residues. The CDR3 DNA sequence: TGTGCCAGCTCAGGTTTGGCCGGCGGATCCAATCAGCCCCAGCATTTT. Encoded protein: CASSGLAGGSNQPQHF.

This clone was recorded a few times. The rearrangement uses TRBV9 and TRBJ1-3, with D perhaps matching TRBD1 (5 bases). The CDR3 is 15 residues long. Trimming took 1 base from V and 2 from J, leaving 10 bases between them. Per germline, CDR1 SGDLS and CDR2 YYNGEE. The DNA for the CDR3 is TGTGCCAGCAGCGTAATGGGGACTGCTGGAAACACCATATATTTT. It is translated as CASSVMGTAGNTIYF.

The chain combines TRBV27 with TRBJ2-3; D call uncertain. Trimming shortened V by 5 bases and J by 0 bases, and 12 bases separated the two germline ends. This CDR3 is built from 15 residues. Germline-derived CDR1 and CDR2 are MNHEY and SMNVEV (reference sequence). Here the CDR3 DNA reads TGTGCCAGCAGTCTCATGTTGGCTAGCACAGATACGCAGTATTTT. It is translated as CASSLMLASTDTQYF.

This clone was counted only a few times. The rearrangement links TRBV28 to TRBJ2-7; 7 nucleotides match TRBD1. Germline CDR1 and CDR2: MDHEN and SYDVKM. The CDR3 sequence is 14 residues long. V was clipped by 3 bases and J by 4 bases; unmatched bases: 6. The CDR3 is CASSFRDREYEQYF. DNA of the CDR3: TGTGCCAGCAGTTTCCGAGACAGGGAATACGAGCAGTACTTC.

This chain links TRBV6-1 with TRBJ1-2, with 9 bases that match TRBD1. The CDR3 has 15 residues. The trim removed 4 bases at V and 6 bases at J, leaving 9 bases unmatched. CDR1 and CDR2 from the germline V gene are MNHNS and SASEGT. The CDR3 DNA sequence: TGTGCCAGCAGTGTCCTGACAGGGGGAAGGGATGGCTACACCTTC. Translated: CASSVLTGGRDGYTF.

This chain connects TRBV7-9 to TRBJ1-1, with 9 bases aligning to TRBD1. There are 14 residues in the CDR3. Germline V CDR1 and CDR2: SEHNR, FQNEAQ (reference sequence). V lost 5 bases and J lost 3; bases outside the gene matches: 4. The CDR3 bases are TGTGCCAGCAGCGAGGGACAGGGTGACACTGAAGCTTTCTTT. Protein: CASSEGQGDTEAFF. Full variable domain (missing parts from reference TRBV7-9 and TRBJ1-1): DTGVSQNPRHKITKRGQNVTFRCDPISEHNRLYWYRQTLGQGPEFLTYFQNEAQLEKSRLLSDRFSAERPKGSFSTLEIQRTEQGDSAMYLCASSEGQGDTEAFFGQGTRLTVV.

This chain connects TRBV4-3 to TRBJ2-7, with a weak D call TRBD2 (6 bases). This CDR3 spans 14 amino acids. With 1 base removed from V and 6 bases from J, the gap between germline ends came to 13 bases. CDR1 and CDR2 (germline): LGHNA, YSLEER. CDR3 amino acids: CASSQVEGLVEQYF. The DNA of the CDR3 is TGCGCCAGCAGCCAAGTGGAGGGTTTGGTCGAGCAGTACTTC.

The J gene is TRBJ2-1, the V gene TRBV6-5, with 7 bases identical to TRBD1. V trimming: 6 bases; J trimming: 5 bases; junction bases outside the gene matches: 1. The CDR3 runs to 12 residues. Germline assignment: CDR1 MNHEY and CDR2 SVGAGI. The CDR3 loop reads CASRGQHNEQFF. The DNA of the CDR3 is TGTGCCAGCAGGGGACAGCACAATGAGCAGTTCTTC.

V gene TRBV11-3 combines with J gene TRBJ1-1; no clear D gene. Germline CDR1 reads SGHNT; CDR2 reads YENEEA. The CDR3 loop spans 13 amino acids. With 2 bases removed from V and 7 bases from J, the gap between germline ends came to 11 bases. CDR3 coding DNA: TGTGCCAGCAGCTTAAGGTATCGGAGTGAAGCTTTCTTT. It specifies CASSLRYRSEAFF.

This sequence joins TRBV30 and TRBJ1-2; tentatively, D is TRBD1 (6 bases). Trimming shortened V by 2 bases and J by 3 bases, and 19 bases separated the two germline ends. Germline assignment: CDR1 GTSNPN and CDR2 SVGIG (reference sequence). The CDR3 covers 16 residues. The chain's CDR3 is CAWSSGAQQIDYGYTF. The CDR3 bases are TGTGCCTGGAGTTCAGGGGCCCAACAGATCGACTATGGCTACACCTTC.

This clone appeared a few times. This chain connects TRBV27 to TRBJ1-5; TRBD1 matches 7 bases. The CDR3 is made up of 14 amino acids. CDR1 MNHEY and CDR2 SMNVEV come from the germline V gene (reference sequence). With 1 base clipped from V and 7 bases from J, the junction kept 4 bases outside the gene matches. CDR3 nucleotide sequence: TGTGCCAGCAGTTTATTTACAGGGGCACAGCCCCAGCATTTT. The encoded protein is CASSLFTGAQPQHF.

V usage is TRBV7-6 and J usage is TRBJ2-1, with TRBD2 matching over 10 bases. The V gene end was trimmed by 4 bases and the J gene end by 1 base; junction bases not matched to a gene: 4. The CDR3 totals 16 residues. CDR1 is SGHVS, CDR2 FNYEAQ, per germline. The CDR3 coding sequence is TGTGCCAGCAGCTCGAGCGGGAGGGCTTCCTACAATGAGCAGTTCTTC. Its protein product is CASSSSGRASYNEQFF. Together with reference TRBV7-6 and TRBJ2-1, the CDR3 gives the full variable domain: GAGVSQSPRYKVTKRGQDVALRCDPISGHVSLYWYRQALGQGPEFLTYFNYEAQQDKSGLPNDRFSAERPEGSISTLTIQRTEQRDSAMYRCASSSSGRASYNEQFFGPGTRLTVL.

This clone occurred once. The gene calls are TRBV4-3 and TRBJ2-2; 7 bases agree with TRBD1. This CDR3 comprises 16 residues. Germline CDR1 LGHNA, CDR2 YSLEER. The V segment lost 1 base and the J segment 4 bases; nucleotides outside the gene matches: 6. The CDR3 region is CASSQVTGVGTGELFF. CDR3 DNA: TGCGCCAGCAGCCAAGTAACAGGGGTTGGCACCGGGGAGCTGTTTTTT.

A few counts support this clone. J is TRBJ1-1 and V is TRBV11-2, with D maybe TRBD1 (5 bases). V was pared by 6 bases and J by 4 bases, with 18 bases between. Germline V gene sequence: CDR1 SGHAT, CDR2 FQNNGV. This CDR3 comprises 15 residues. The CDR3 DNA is TGTGCCAGCAGTTTCGCATTCCAGGGTGGCACTGAAGCTTTCTTT. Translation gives CASSFAFQGGTEAFF.

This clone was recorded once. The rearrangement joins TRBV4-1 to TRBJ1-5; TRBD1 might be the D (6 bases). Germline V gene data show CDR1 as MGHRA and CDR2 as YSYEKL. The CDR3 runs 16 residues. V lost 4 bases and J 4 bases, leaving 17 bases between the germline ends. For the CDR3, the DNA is TGCGCCAGCAGCCCCCGTCGGACAGAGACTAATCAGCCCCAGCATTTT. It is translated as CASSPRRTETNQPQHF.